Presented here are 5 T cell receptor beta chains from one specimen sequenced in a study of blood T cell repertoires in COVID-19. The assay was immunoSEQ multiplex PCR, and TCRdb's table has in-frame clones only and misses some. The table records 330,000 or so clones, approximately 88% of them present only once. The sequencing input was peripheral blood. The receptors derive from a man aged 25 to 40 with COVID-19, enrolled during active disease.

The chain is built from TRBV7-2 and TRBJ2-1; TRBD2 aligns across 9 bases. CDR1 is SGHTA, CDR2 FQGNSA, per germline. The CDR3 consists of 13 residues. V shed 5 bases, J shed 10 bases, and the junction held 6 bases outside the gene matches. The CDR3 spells CASSPPTSGEQFF. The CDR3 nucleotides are TGTGCCAGCAGCCCACCAACTAGCGGGGAGCAGTTCTTC.

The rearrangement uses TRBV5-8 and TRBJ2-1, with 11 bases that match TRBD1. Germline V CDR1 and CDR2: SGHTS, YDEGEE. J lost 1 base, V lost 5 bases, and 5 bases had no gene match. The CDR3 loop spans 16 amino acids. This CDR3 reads CASSYRDRGSYNEQFF. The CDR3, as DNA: TGTGCCAGCAGTTACCGGGACAGGGGGTCCTACAATGAGCAGTTCTTC.

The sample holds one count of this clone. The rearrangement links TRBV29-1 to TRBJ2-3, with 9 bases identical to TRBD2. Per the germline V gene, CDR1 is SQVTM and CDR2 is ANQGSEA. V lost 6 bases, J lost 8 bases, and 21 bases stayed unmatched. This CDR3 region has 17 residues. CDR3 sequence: CSVPEGLAGTWKGTQYF. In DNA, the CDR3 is TGCAGCGTGCCGGAGGGCCTAGCGGGGACGTGGAAGGGTACGCAGTATTTT.

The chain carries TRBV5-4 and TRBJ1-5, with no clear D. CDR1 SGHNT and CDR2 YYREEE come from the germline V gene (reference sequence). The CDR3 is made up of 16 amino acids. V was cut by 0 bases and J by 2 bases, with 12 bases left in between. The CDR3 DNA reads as TGTGCCAGCAGCTTGGGGGAGGATAAGGGCAATCAGCCCCAGCATTTT. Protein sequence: CASSLGEDKGNQPQHF.

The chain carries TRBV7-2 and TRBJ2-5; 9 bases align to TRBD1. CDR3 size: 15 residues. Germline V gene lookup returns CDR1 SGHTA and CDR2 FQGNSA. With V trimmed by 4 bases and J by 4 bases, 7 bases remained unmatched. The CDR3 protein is CASSSRTGGTETQYF. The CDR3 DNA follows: TGTGCCAGCAGCTCAAGAACAGGGGGCACAGAGACCCAGTACTTC.